These 21 T cell receptor beta chains originate from one sample sequenced in a study of glioma-infiltrating T cells. Using RNA template, CDR3s of TCR alpha and beta were amplified with iRepertoire arm-PCR. MiXCR, applied by TCRdb to the multiplex PCR reads, yields one record per CDR3 protein. This table has roughly 100,000 distinct CDR3 sequences, about 30% appearing once. The sequencing input was glioma tissue, nonneoplastic brain tissue, or PBMCs (not recorded which). These receptors all stem from a human donor with low-grade glioma or glioblastoma, undergoing nonglioma brain surgery, or in good health (not recorded which).

This clonotype was counted many times. This chain joins TRBV9 and TRBJ2-5; 8 positions match TRBD2. Germline V lookup: CDR1 SGDLS, CDR2 YYNGEE. There are 14 residues in the CDR3. With V trimmed by 0 bases and J by 3 bases, 1 base remained unmatched. CDR3 in amino acids: CASSVDSGEETQYF. The CDR3 coding sequence is TGTGCCAGCAGCGTAGATAGCGGGGAAGAGACCCAGTACTTC.

V usage is TRBV6-1 and J usage is TRBJ2-7; D remains unclear. The CDR3 totals 13 residues. With 8 bases removed from V and 3 bases from J, the gap between germline ends came to 14 bases. CDR1 and CDR2 (germline): MNHNS, SASEGT. DNA for the CDR3: TGTGCCAGCCGTCATCCCCAAGGCTACGAGCAGTACTTC. Translation: CASRHPQGYEQYF.

This clonotype was seen a few times. A much more abundant neighbour one base away suggests this may be a read error. CDR3 coding DNA: TGTGCCAGCAGTTTAGGACGCTTGACAAATTCACCCCTCCACTTT. Amino acids: CASSLGRLTNSPLHF. The chain uses TRBV27 and TRBJ1-6; no reliable D call. Trimming removed 2 bases at V and 7 bases at J, with 12 bases between. The CDR3 spans 15 residues. Looked up from germline, CDR1 is MNHEY and CDR2 is SMNVEV (reference sequence).

This clonotype was counted between two and nine times. The chain joins TRBV7-3 to TRBJ2-5; tentative D call: TRBD1 (6 bases). This CDR3 comprises 14 residues. Trimming left V 5 bases short and J 0 bases short, with 10 bases between. The V gene's germline CDR1 is SGHTA and CDR2 FQGTGA. The CDR3 sequence: CASSAGQYQETQYF. In DNA, the CDR3 is TGTGCCAGCAGCGCAGGACAGTACCAAGAGACCCAGTACTTC.

This clonotype was seen a handful of times. The rearrangement joins TRBV9 to TRBJ1-5, with D tentatively TRBD1 (5 bases). The CDR3 consists of 14 residues. V gave up 4 bases and J gave up 2 bases, with 10 bases separating them. The germline V gene has CDR1 SGDLS and CDR2 YYNGEE. CDR3 sequence: CASSPGFGNQPQHF. CDR3 in DNA: TGTGCCAGCAGCCCAGGGTTTGGCAATCAGCCCCAGCATTTT.

This clonotype was seen at least ten times. V usage is TRBV28 and J usage is TRBJ2-3; 7 nucleotides agree with TRBD2. Germline V gene data show CDR1 as MDHEN and CDR2 as SYDVKM. Unmatched junction bases numbered 6, after V lost 3 bases and J lost 6 bases. The CDR3 sequence is 14 residues long. The CDR3 is CASSLTGLPDTQYF. Here the CDR3 DNA reads TGTGCCAGCAGTTTGACGGGACTACCGGATACGCAGTATTTT.

The chain has TRBV7-2 and TRBJ2-5, with D perhaps TRBD2 (5 bases). CDR3 length: 17 residues. The V end was cut by 1 base, the J end by 7 bases, with 22 bases between. Germline lookup yields CDR1 SGHTA and CDR2 FQGNSA. The CDR3 reads CASSLEIEGYGSGTQYF. In DNA form, the CDR3 reads TGTGCCAGCAGCTTAGAGATAGAGGGTTACGGATCGGGGACCCAGTACTTC.

Comment on this clonotype: Being one base from a much bigger clone, this may be a read error. The chain uses TRBV14 and TRBJ1-1, with D unclear. The CDR3 consists of 11 residues. Germline CDR1 SGHDN, CDR2 FVKESK. The CDR3 spells CASSHSTEVFF. Here the CDR3 DNA reads TGTGCCAGCAGCCACAGCACTGAAGTTTTCTTT.

As regards this clonotype: Just one base apart from a much larger clone, this may be a read error. V usage is TRBV7-9 and J usage is TRBJ2-1; D not resolved. The CDR3 consists of 11 residues. The V gene's germline CDR1 is SEHNR and CDR2 FQNEAQ (reference sequence). V lost 5 bases and J 6 bases, leaving 5 bases between the germline ends. DNA of the CDR3: TGTGCCAGCAGCCCCATCAATGAGCAGTTCTTC. It translates to CASSPINEQFF.

This clonotype was counted a few times. The V call is TRBV6-1, the J call TRBJ2-5; no clear D gene. Germline values: CDR1 MNHNS, CDR2 SASEGT. This CDR3 is 14 amino acids long. V gave up 5 bases and J gave up 5 bases, with 15 bases separating them. CDR3 amino acids: CASSSRRHGETQYF. CDR3 in DNA: TGTGCCAGCAGTTCAAGGCGCCACGGCGAGACCCAGTACTTC.

This clonotype has more than one count but fewer than ten. The CDR3 DNA follows: TGTGCCAGTAGTACGGCCAGGGGGGGACAGCCCCAGCATTTT. This translates into CASSTARGGQPQHF. The chain uses TRBV19 and TRBJ1-5; the match to TRBD1 covers 7 bases. The CDR3 runs to 14 residues. V was clipped by 4 bases and J by 7 bases; unmatched bases: 7. CDR1 is LNHDA, CDR2 SQIVND, per germline (reference sequence).

This clonotype occurred many times. The J gene is TRBJ2-3, the V gene TRBV20-1; 7 positions match TRBD2. Germline CDR1 and CDR2: DFQATT and SNEGSKA (reference sequence). J was trimmed by 2 bases and V by 5 bases; bases with no gene match: 7. There are 14 residues in the CDR3. The CDR3 here is CSAPLTSDTDTQYF. The CDR3 DNA reads TGCAGTGCTCCGCTAACTAGCGACACAGATACGCAGTATTTT.

This chain joins TRBV12-3 or TRBV12-4 and TRBJ2-3; 9 bases align to TRBD2. The CDR3 is made up of 18 amino acids. Germline trimming cut 3 bases from V and 1 base from J; bases unmatched to any gene: 11. The CDR3 coding sequence is TGTGCCAGCAGTTTTCGGGAGCGGGGGGTTCCTGGCACAGATACGCAGTATTTT. Its translation is CASSFRERGVPGTDTQYF.

J is TRBJ1-4 and V is TRBV5-1; unclear D gene. CDR1 and CDR2 from the germline V gene are SGHRS and YFSETQ. The CDR3 spans 14 residues. V lost 6 bases to trimming and J lost 0 bases, with 9 bases between them. This CDR3 is CASTRFATNEKLFF. The DNA of the CDR3 is TGCGCCAGCACCCGGTTTGCAACTAATGAAAAACTGTTTTTT.

In its sample, this clonotype was seen many times. The chain joins TRBV2 to TRBJ2-3; 8 nucleotides align to TRBD2. V lost 3 bases and J lost 0; bases outside the gene matches: 5. Looked up from germline, CDR1 is SNHLY and CDR2 is FYNNEI. This CDR3 is 16 amino acids long. The CDR3 loop reads CASSDRGGWSTDTQYF. The CDR3 DNA sequence: TGTGCCAGCAGTGACCGGGGGGGCTGGAGCACAGATACGCAGTATTTT.

This clonotype turned up a few times. CDR3 coding DNA: TGTGCCAGCTTGGTGACAGACCTCTTGAATGAGCAGTTCTTC. It translates to CASLVTDLLNEQFF. The V gene is TRBV12-3 or TRBV12-4, the J gene TRBJ2-1; perhaps TRBD1 as D (5 bases). The CDR3 has 14 amino acids. Trimming took off 8 bases at V and 7 bases at J, with 18 bases between the two ends.

This chain uses TRBV3-1 with TRBJ2-5; possibly TRBD1 for D (5 bases). The CDR3 has 14 residues. Germline V gene sequence: CDR1 LGHDT, CDR2 YNNKEL (reference sequence). With 6 bases removed from V and 5 bases from J, the gap between germline ends came to 16 bases. CDR3 coding DNA: TGTGCCAGCAGACAATGGGGCCCCGGCGAGACCCAGTACTTC. Encoded protein: CASRQWGPGETQYF.

This clonotype was counted ten times or more. The chain recombines TRBV5-4 with TRBJ1-2; 7 bases align to TRBD1. The CDR3 loop spans 14 amino acids. The trim removed 4 bases at V and 0 bases at J, leaving 3 bases unmatched. Germline CDR1 and CDR2: SGHNT and YYREEE (reference sequence). The CDR3 region has the DNA TGTGCCAGCAGCATACAGGGGTCTAACTATGGCTACACCTTC. The encoded protein is CASSIQGSNYGYTF. The whole variable domain, remainder taken from reference TRBV5-4 and TRBJ1-2, is ETGVTQSPTHLIKTRGQQVTLRCSSQSGHNTVSWYQQALGQGPQFIFQYYREEENGRGNFPPRFSGLQFPNYSSELNVNALELDDSALYLCASSIQGSNYGYTFGSGTRLTVV.

The V and J genes are TRBV6-1 and TRBJ2-5; D might be TRBD1 or TRBD2, each matching 7 bases. Germline CDR1 and CDR2: MNHNS and SASEGT. This CDR3 comprises 16 residues. With 8 bases removed from V and 3 bases from J, the gap between germline ends came to 22 bases. The chain's CDR3 is CASDFRQGLYEETQYF. CDR3 nucleotides: TGTGCCAGCGACTTTAGACAGGGACTATACGAAGAGACCCAGTACTTC.

Ten or more counts support this clonotype. This chain uses TRBV7-2 with TRBJ2-2; no clear D. The CDR3 loop spans 14 amino acids. V was trimmed by 1 base and J by 4 bases, leaving 7 bases between them. Germline CDR1 SGHTA, CDR2 FQGNSA. The CDR3 sequence: CASSLGSFTGELFF. The CDR3 coding sequence is TGTGCCAGCAGCTTAGGGTCCTTCACCGGGGAGCTGTTTTTT. Filled out from reference TRBV7-2 and TRBJ2-2, the complete variable domain reads GAGVSQSPSNKVTEKGKDVELRCDPISGHTALYWYRQSLGQGLEFLIYFQGNSAPDKSGLPSDRFSAERTGGSVSTLTIQRTQQEDSAVYLCASSLGSFTGELFFGEGSRLTVL.

There are many counts of this clonotype. This chain uses TRBV27 with TRBJ1-1; tentative D call: TRBD1 (5 bases). Germline V lookup: CDR1 MNHEY, CDR2 SMNVEV (reference sequence). This CDR3 is 13 amino acids long. V gave up 6 bases and J gave up 0 bases, with 8 bases separating them. The chain's CDR3 is CASRTQVNTEAFF. As DNA, the CDR3 is TGTGCCAGCAGGACACAGGTGAACACTGAAGCTTTCTTT.